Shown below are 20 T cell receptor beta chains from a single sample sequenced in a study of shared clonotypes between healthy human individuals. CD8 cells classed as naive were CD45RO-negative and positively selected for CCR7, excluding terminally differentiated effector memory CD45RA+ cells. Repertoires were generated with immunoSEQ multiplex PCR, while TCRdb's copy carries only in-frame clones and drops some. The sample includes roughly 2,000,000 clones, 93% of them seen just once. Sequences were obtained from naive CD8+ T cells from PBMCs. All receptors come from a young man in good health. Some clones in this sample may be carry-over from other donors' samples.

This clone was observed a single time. CDR3 in DNA: TGTGCCAGCAGCCTGGACTTCTACAATGAGCAGTTCTTC. Translated, it gives CASSLDFYNEQFF. The V call is TRBV7-8, the J call TRBJ2-1, with a tentative D call TRBD2 (5 bases). Trimming shortened V by 5 bases and J by 3 bases, and 8 bases separated the two germline ends. The length of the CDR3 is 13 residues. Germline V gives CDR1 SGHVS, CDR2 FQNEAQ. The whole variable domain, remainder taken from reference TRBV7-8 and TRBJ2-1, is GAGVSQSPRYKVAKRGQDVALRCDPISGHVSLFWYQQALGQGPEFLTYFQNEAQLDKSGLPSDRFFAERPEGSVSTLKIQRTQQEDSAVYLCASSLDFYNEQFFGPGTRLTVL.

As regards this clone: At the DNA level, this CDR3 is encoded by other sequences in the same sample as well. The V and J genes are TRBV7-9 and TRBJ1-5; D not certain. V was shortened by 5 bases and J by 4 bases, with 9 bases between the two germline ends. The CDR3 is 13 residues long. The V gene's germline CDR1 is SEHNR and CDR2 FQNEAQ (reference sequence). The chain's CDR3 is CASSPPGNQPQHF. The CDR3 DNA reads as TGTGCCAGCAGCCCTCCCGGGAATCAGCCCCAGCATTTT.

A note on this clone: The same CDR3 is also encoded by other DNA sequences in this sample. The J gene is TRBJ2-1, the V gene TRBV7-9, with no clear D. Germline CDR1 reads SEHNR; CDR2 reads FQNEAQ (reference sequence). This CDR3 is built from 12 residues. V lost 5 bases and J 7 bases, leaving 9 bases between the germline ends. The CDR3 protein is CASSPSVNEQFF. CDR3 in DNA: TGTGCCAGCAGCCCGTCTGTAAATGAGCAGTTCTTC. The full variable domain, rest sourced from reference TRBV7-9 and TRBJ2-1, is DTGVSQNPRHKITKRGQNVTFRCDPISEHNRLYWYRQTLGQGPEFLTYFQNEAQLEKSRLLSDRFSAERPKGSFSTLEIQRTEQGDSAMYLCASSPSVNEQFFGPGTRLTVL.

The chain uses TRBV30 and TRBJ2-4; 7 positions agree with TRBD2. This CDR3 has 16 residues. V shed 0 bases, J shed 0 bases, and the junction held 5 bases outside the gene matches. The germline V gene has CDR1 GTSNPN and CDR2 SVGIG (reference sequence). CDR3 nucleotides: TGTGCCTGGAGTGTACCTAGCGGCCTAGCCAAAAACATTCAGTACTTC. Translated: CAWSVPSGLAKNIQYF.

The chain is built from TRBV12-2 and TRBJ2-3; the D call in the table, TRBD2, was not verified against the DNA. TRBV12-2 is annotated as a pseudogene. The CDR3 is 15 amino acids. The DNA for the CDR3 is TGTGCAAGTCGCCCGAAGGCGGGGACTACAGATACGCAGTATTTT. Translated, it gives CASRPKAGTTDTQYF.

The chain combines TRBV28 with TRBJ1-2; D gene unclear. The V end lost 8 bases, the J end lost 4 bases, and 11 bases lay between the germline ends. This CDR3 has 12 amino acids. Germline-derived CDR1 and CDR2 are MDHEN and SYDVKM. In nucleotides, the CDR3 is TGTGCCAGCGAGGAACAGATCTATGGCTACACCTTC. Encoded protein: CASEEQIYGYTF.

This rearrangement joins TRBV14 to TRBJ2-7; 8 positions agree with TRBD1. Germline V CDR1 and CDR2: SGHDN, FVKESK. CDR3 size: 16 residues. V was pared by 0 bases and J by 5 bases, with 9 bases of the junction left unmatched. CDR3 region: CASSQDLGQGANEQYF. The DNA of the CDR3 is TGTGCCAGCAGCCAAGATCTTGGGCAGGGGGCCAACGAGCAGTACTTC.

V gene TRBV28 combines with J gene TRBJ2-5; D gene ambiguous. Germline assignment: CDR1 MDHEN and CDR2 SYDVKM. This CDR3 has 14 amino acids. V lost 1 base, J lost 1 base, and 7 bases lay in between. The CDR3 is CASSLSSFQETQYF. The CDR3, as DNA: TGTGCCAGCAGTTTATCTAGTTTCCAAGAGACCCAGTACTTC.

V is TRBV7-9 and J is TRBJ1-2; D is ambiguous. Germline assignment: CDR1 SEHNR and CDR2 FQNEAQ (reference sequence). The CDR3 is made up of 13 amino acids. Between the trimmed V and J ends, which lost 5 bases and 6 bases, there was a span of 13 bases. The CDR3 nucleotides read TGTGCCAGCAGCGCAACAGTAGGTAATGGCTACACCTTC. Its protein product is CASSATVGNGYTF.

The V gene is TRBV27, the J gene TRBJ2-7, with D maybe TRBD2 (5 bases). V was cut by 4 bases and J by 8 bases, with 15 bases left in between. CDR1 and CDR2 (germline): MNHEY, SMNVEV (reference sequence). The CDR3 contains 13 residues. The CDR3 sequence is CASSYMTKNQQYF. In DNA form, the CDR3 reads TGTGCCAGCAGTTACATGACTAAAAACCAGCAGTACTTC.

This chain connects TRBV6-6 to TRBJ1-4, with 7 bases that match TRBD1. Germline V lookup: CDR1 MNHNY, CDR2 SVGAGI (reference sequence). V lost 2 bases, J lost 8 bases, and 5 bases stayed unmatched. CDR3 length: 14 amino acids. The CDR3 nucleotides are TGTGCCAGCAGTTACGCAGGGGGTGGGGAAAAACTGTTTTTT. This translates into CASSYAGGGEKLFF.

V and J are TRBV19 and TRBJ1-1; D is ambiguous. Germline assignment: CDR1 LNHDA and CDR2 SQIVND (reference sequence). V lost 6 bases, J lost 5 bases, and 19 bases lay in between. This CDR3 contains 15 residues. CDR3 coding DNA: TGTGCCAGTAGGGCCGGCCCGCGGGGATGGACTGAAGCTTTCTTT. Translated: CASRAGPRGWTEAFF.

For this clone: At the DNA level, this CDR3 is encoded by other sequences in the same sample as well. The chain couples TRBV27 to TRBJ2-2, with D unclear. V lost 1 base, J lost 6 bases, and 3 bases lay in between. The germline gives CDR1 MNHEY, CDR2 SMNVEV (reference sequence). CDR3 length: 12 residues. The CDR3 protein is CASSLLAGELFF. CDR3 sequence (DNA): TGTGCCAGCAGTTTATTAGCCGGGGAGCTGTTTTTT.

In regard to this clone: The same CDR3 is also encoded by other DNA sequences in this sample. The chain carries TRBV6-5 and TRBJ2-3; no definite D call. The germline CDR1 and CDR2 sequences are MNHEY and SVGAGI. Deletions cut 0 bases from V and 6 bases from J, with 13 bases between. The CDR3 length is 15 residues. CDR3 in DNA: TGTGCCAGCAGTTACTCTGACCGCGGAGCCGATACGCAGTATTTT. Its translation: CASSYSDRGADTQYF.

This CDR3 is CASSIGSGRADTQYF. The CDR3 DNA follows: TGTGCCAGCAGCATAGGTAGCGGGCGGGCAGATACGCAGTATTTT. The chain links TRBV7-9 to TRBJ2-3; 7 nucleotides match TRBD2. Trimming cost V 5 bases and J 4 bases; bases outside gene matches: 9. This CDR3 has 15 amino acids. From germline, CDR1 is SEHNR and CDR2 FQNEAQ (reference sequence).

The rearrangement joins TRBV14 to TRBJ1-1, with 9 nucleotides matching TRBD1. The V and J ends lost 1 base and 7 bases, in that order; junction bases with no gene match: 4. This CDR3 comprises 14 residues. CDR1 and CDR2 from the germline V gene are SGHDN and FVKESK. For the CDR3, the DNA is TGTGCCAGCAGCCAAGTGGGACAGGGACTTGAAGCTTTCTTT. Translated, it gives CASSQVGQGLEAFF. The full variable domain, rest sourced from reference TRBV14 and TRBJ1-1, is EAGVTQFPSHSVIEKGQTVTLRCDPISGHDNLYWYRRVMGKEIKFLLHFVKESKQDESGMPNNRFLAERTGGTYSTLKVQPAELEDSGVYFCASSQVGQGLEAFFGQGTRLTVV.

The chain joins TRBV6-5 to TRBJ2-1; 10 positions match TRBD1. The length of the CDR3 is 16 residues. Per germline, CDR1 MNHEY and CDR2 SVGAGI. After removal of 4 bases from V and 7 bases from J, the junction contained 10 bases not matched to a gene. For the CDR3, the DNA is TGTGCCAGCAGTTCCCCTGGACAGGGGGTCGTGAATGAGCAGTTCTTC. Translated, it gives CASSSPGQGVVNEQFF.

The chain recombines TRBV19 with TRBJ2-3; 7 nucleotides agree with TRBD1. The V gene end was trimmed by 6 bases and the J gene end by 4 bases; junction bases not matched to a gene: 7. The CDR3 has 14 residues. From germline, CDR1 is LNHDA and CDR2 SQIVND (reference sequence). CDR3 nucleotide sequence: TGTGCCAGTAGCCTAGGGGGCGAAGCAGATACGCAGTATTTT. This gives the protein CASSLGGEADTQYF.

For the CDR3, the DNA is TGTGCCAGTAGTATCTCGGGACAGACCCACAATCAGCCCCAGCATTTT. This codes for CASSISGQTHNQPQHF. The V call is TRBV19, the J call TRBJ1-5; TRBD1 agrees at 7 bases. The length of the CDR3 is 16 residues. In germline, CDR1 is LNHDA, CDR2 SQIVND (reference sequence). Trimming took 3 bases from V and 3 from J; bases not matched to a gene: 8. Filled out from reference TRBV19 and TRBJ1-5, the complete variable domain reads DGGITQSPKYLFRKEGQNVTLSCEQNLNHDAMYWYRQDPGQGLRLIYYSQIVNDFQKGDIAEGYSVSREKKESFPLTVTSAQKNPTAFYLCASSISGQTHNQPQHFGDGTRLSIL.

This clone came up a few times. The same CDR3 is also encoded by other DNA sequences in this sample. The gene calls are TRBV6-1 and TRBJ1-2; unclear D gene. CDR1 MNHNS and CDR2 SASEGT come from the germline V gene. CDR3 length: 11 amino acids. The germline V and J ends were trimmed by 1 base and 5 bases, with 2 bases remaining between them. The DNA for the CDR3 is TGTGCCAGCAGTGAAGGGTATGGCTACACCTTC. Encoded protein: CASSEGYGYTF.